Listed below are T cell receptor beta chains from one sample, sequenced in a study of CD8+ T cells in alopecia areata. This table comes from immunoSEQ multiplex PCR, and its TCRdb copy is limited to in-frame clones, with some not included. This table has 200,000 to 250,000 clones, about 58% appearing once. The input for sequencing was CD4+ T cells sorted from blood, taken at week 4, from a patient treated with tofacitinib. The receptors were sampled from a human donor with alopecia areata. CDR3s include the opening cysteine and the closing phenylalanine or tryptophan. D genes are given only for firm matches. Some rows mark clone size as missing; the rest say once, few, many or name a class of expanded clone.

-,TRBJ1-2,-,TRBV2,TGTGCCAGCAGTGAAGAAGCCTACTCGGCCTATGGCTACACCTTC,CASSEEAYSAYGYTF
-,TRBJ2-7,-,TRBV4-3,TGCGCCAGCAGCCAAGAAGGGACTTCCTACGAGCAGTACTTC,CASSQEGTSYEQYF
-,TRBJ1-4,-,TRBV7-9,TGTGCCAGCAGCTTATCCGGAGAGGGTACTAATGAAAAACTGTTTTTT,CASSLSGEGTNEKLFF
TRBD2,TRBJ2-2,few,TRBV7-2,TGTGCCAGCAGCTCGCGGGAGAGCGGGGGGGCCGGCACCGGGGAGCTGTTTTTT,CASSSRESGGAGTGELFF
-,TRBJ2-2,many,TRBV27,TGTGCCAGCAGTTTAAGGTTGAACACCGGGGAGCTGTTTTTT,CASSLRLNTGELFF
-,TRBJ2-5,once,TRBV27,TGTGCCAGCAGTTTATGGGCAGGAGGAGAGACCCAGTACTTC,CASSLWAGGETQYF
-,TRBJ2-3,-,TRBV5-4,TGTGCCAGCAGCCGTCGGGGGGCCAGCACAGATACGCAGTATTTT,CASSRRGASTDTQYF
-,TRBJ2-1,-,TRBV30,TGTGCCTGGAGTCTCCTGATTGAGCAGTTCTTC,CAWSLLIEQFF
TRBD1,TRBJ1-2,-,TRBV29-1,TGCAGCGTTGGGGACAGTACCTATGGCTACACCTTC,CSVGDSTYGYTF
-,TRBJ1-2,-,TRBV30,TGTGCCTGGAGTATCCAGGGTGGCTATGGCTACACCTTC,CAWSIQGGYGYTF
TRBD2,TRBJ2-3,-,TRBV5-1,TGCGCCAGCGTCTCCGCGGGGGGAGATACGCAGTATTTT,CASVSAGGDTQYF
-,TRBJ2-3,-,TRBV29-1,TGCAGCGTTGTAGAAGGACTGGCAGATACGCAGTATTTT,CSVVEGLADTQYF
-,TRBJ1-2,-,TRBV12-5,TGTGCTAGTGGTTTGGCCTTACAGGGCAACTATGGCTACACCTTC,CASGLALQGNYGYTF
TRBD2,TRBJ2-3,-,TRBV7-9,TGTGCCAGCAGCTTATGGGAGGGTGAGGATACGCAGTATTTT,CASSLWEGEDTQYF
TRBD2,TRBJ2-3,-,TRBV4-3,TGCGCCAGCAGCCCCGGGACTAGCGGGGGATTAGATACGCAGTATTTT,CASSPGTSGGLDTQYF
-,TRBJ2-6,-,TRBV14,TGTGCCAGCAGCCAAACCGTCGCGTCGGGGGCCAACGTCCTGACTTTC,CASSQTVASGANVLTF